This T cell receptor (beta chain) derives from a study of post-analysis software for immune sequencing data. Study at large: Included courses were relapsing-remitting and secondary progressive multiple sclerosis; progressive-relapsing multiple sclerosis was also included. Study observations and caveats: Strong co-clustering by F measure was evident for samples that had been prepared in the same batch. Among roughly five TRBV segments more frequent in patients than controls were TRBV5-6, TRBV5-1 and TRBV20-1. Normalized Chao1 diversity in multiple sclerosis patients fell significantly below that of controls.

The TCR beta cDNA libraries contained unique molecular identifiers. Researchers reported 520,000 or so cDNA molecules coming from around 1 to 10 million T cells. From the PCR reads, TCRdb called clonotypes with MiXCR, one entry per CDR3 protein. The data show over 300,000 distinct CDR3 sequences, approximately 33% seen once. About this clonotype: Its antigen is undetermined.

CDR3 size: 15 residues. CDR1 and CDR2 from the germline V gene are SGHDN and FVKESK. V was cut by 0 bases and J by 10 bases, with 16 bases left in between. The rearrangement links TRBV14 to TRBJ2-1; tentatively, D is TRBD1 or TRBD2 (6 bases each). The sequence came from a girl aged 10 to 17 with multiple sclerosis. What was sequenced was blood. The CDR3: CASSQDGGQGWEQFF. CDR3 sequence (DNA): TGTGCCAGCAGCCAAGATGGGGGGCAGGGGTGGGAGCAGTTCTTC.